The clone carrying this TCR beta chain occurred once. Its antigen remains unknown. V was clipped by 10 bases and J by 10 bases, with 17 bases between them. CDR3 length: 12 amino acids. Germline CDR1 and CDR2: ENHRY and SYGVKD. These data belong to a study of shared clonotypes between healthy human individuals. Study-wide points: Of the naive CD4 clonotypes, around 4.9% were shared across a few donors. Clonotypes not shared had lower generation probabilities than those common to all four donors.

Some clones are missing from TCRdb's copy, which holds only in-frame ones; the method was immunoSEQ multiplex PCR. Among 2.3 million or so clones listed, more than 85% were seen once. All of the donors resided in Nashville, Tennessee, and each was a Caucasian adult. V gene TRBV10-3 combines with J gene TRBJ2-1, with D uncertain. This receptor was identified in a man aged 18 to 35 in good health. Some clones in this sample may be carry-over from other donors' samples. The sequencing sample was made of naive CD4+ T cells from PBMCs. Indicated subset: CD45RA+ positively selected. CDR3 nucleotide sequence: TGTGCCACCTCCCGTGAGCGATACGAGCAGTTCTTC. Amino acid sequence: CATSRERYEQFF.